Shown below are 26 T cell receptor beta chains from a single sample sequenced in a study of T cell responses to AZD1222 COVID-19 vaccine. Method: immunoSEQ multiplex PCR; TCRdb's copy keeps in-frame clones and lacks some. The sample carries 100,000 to 150,000 clones, about 90% recorded once. The sample here was peripheral blood, taken on day 0 of AZD1222 vaccination. The receptors come from an adult in good health.

V gene TRBV6-5 combines with J gene TRBJ1-2, with D unclear. Germline lookup yields CDR1 MNHEY and CDR2 SVGAGI. With 6 bases removed from V and 1 base from J, the gap between germline ends came to 12 bases. This CDR3 has 14 residues. The CDR3 DNA sequence: TGTGCCAGCAGACAACCGGGATTTAACTATGGCTACACCTTC. It is translated as CASRQPGFNYGYTF.

This chain joins TRBV12-5 and TRBJ1-3, with TRBD1 identical over 9 bases. CDR1 LGHNT and CDR2 FRNRAP come from the germline V gene. This CDR3 has 15 residues. J lost 2 bases, V lost 6 bases, and 5 bases had no gene match. DNA for the CDR3: TGTGCTAGTGGCCGTAGACAGGGGGCTGGAAACACCATATATTTT. This encodes CASGRRQGAGNTIYF.

This clone has just one count. This chain joins TRBV5-6 and TRBJ2-7; tentative D call: TRBD1 (5 bases). V was trimmed by 7 bases and J by 0 bases, leaving 11 bases between them. The CDR3 spans 13 residues. Germline CDR1 and CDR2: SGHDT and YYEEEE. The CDR3 nucleotides read TGTGCCAGCTCATTAGGGGCCTCCTACGAGCAGTACTTC. It encodes CASSLGASYEQYF.

The chain has TRBV4-3 and TRBJ2-1, with TRBD2 matching 13 bases. V lost 4 bases, J lost 5 bases, and 2 bases stayed unmatched. Per the germline V gene, CDR1 is LGHNA and CDR2 is YSLEER. The CDR3 totals 15 residues. CDR3 loop: CASSRGLAGDNEQFF. CDR3 in DNA: TGCGCCAGCAGCCGAGGACTAGCGGGAGACAATGAGCAGTTCTTC.

This chain uses TRBV7-2 with TRBJ2-3; TRBD2 agrees at 8 bases. The ends lost 4 bases at V and 5 bases at J; junction bases unmatched: 5. This CDR3 spans 14 amino acids. Germline lookup yields CDR1 SGHTA and CDR2 FQGNSA. CDR3 loop: CASSYQRGQDTQYF. In nucleotides, the CDR3 is TGTGCCAGCAGCTACCAGCGGGGGCAAGATACGCAGTATTTT.

The chain carries TRBV7-3 and TRBJ2-7; D gene unclear. Deletions cut 5 bases from V and 5 bases from J, with 13 bases between. The CDR3 is 13 residues long. Germline lookup yields CDR1 SGHTA and CDR2 FQGTGA. CDR3 sequence: CASSLAFPDEQYF. The CDR3 coding sequence is TGTGCCAGCAGCCTCGCGTTCCCGGACGAGCAGTACTTC.

This clone was recorded a few times. The chain is built from TRBV5-4 and TRBJ2-7; no reliable D call. The CDR3 is made up of 13 amino acids. The germline V gene encodes CDR1 SGHNT and CDR2 YYREEE (reference sequence). V was trimmed by 0 bases and J by 4 bases, leaving 8 bases between them. The CDR3 DNA reads TGTGCCAGCAGCTTGGCCGGTCGATACGAGCAGTACTTC. Protein: CASSLAGRYEQYF.

This clone was seen a single time. V is TRBV11-2 and J is TRBJ2-5; D call uncertain. The CDR3 length is 14 residues. V shed 0 bases and J shed 5 bases, with 10 bases lying between them. Germline CDR1 reads SGHAT; CDR2 reads FQNNGV. CDR3 loop: CASSLDVSGETQYF. CDR3 nucleotide sequence: TGTGCCAGCAGCTTAGATGTGAGTGGCGAGACCCAGTACTTC.

The chain has TRBV6-2 or TRBV6-3 and TRBJ2-1, with 9 positions matching TRBD2. The length of the CDR3 is 17 residues. The germline gives CDR1 MNHEY, CDR2 SVGEGT. The V gene end was trimmed by 1 base and the J gene end by 8 bases; junction bases not matched to a gene: 12. The CDR3 region is CASSYWSSGDVDHEQFF. The DNA of the CDR3 is TGTGCCAGCAGTTACTGGTCTAGCGGGGACGTTGACCATGAGCAGTTCTTC.

The chain recombines TRBV20-1 with TRBJ2-3; tentative D call: TRBD1 (6 bases). The CDR3 covers 14 residues. Trimming took 3 bases from V and 4 from J, leaving 14 bases between them. Germline V CDR1 and CDR2: DFQATT, SNEGSKA (reference sequence). CDR3 coding DNA: TGCAGTGCTAGTTGGGGGCAGGGACCAGATACGCAGTATTTT. Encoded protein: CSASWGQGPDTQYF.

V gene TRBV11-3 combines with J gene TRBJ2-2, with D perhaps matching TRBD1 (6 bases). Looked up from germline, CDR1 is SGHNT and CDR2 is YENEEA. V was shortened by 5 bases and J by 7 bases, with 11 bases between the two germline ends. The CDR3 runs 13 residues. The CDR3 DNA is TGTGCCAGCAGCCTCAGGGGTCTCGGGGAGCTGTTTTTT. This gives the protein CASSLRGLGELFF.

This clone appeared a single time. The chain combines TRBV2 with TRBJ2-2; D is uncertain. This CDR3 contains 15 residues. CDR1 and CDR2 from the germline V gene are SNHLY and FYNNEI. Trimming left V 7 bases short and J 2 bases short, with 14 bases between. The CDR3 DNA reads as TGTGCCAGCACCCCTCCAAACATTAACACCGGGGAGCTGTTTTTT. Amino acids: CASTPPNINTGELFF.

V gene TRBV24-1 combines with J gene TRBJ2-5; D remains unclear. The V end was cut by 1 base, the J end by 1 base, with 6 bases between. Germline-derived CDR1 and CDR2 are KGHDR and SFDVKD. This CDR3 has 14 residues. This CDR3 reads CATSDFASQETQYF. CDR3 bases: TGTGCCACCAGTGATTTCGCCAGCCAAGAGACCCAGTACTTC.

The gene calls are TRBV7-9 and TRBJ1-2; maybe TRBD1 (6 bases). Germline CDR1 is SEHNR and CDR2 is FQNEAQ (reference sequence). The V and J ends lost 0 bases and 2 bases respectively, with 7 bases between them. The CDR3 runs 14 residues. The CDR3 loop reads CASSLARGNYGYTF. In nucleotides, the CDR3 is TGTGCCAGCAGCTTAGCGAGGGGGAACTATGGCTACACCTTC.

This chain links TRBV6-5 with TRBJ1-5; D is unclear. Deletions cut 2 bases from V and 3 bases from J, with 5 bases between. Germline V lookup: CDR1 MNHEY, CDR2 SVGAGI. The CDR3 is made up of 13 amino acids. CDR3 in amino acids: CASSYTFNQPQHF. The CDR3, as DNA: TGTGCCAGCAGTTACACTTTCAATCAGCCCCAGCATTTT.

This clone came up once. The chain uses TRBV28 and TRBJ2-2; 8 bases map to TRBD1. There are 17 residues in the CDR3. The germline CDR1 and CDR2 sequences are MDHEN and SYDVKM. The trim removed 6 bases at V and 3 bases at J, leaving 12 bases unmatched. The CDR3 region is CASSPPRYRGDTGELFF. CDR3 bases: TGTGCCAGCAGCCCGCCCCGATACAGGGGGGACACCGGGGAGCTGTTTTTT.

This clone appeared once. The J gene is TRBJ2-3, the V gene TRBV5-4; the D gene is possibly TRBD1 (5 bases). Per the germline V gene, CDR1 is SGHNT and CDR2 is YYREEE (reference sequence). Trimming stripped 1 base from V and 1 base from J, with 13 bases between. The CDR3 loop spans 16 amino acids. Written as DNA, the CDR3 is TGTGCCAGCAGCTTGAGGGGCCCGATGGGCACAGATACGCAGTATTTT. Protein sequence: CASSLRGPMGTDTQYF. The full variable domain, with the rest looked up from reference TRBV5-4 and TRBJ2-3, is ETGVTQSPTHLIKTRGQQVTLRCSSQSGHNTVSWYQQALGQGPQFIFQYYREEENGRGNFPPRFSGLQFPNYSSELNVNALELDDSALYLCASSLRGPMGTDTQYFGPGTRLTVL.

This clone was picked up one time. The V and J genes are TRBV7-8 and TRBJ1-2; D perhaps matches TRBD1 (5 bases). This CDR3 is 15 amino acids long. Germline V gene data show CDR1 as SGHVS and CDR2 as FQNEAQ. The V and J ends lost 4 bases and 4 bases respectively, with 16 bases between them. Here the CDR3 DNA reads TGTGCCAGCAGCTCCTCGGCGAGGGGCGTCTATGGCTACACCTTC. Residues: CASSSSARGVYGYTF. Supplemented by reference TRBV7-8 and TRBJ1-2, the full variable domain reads GAGVSQSPRYKVAKRGQDVALRCDPISGHVSLFWYQQALGQGPEFLTYFQNEAQLDKSGLPSDRFFAERPEGSVSTLKIQRTQQEDSAVYLCASSSSARGVYGYTFGSGTRLTVV.

This chain links TRBV19 with TRBJ2-5, with unresolved D. Germline V gives CDR1 LNHDA, CDR2 SQIVND (reference sequence). The CDR3 contains 13 residues. Trimming shortened V by 5 bases and J by 5 bases, and 12 bases separated the two germline ends. The CDR3 DNA sequence: TGTGCCAGTAGTGTCACGTCCGCGGAGACCCAGTACTTC. It codes for CASSVTSAETQYF.

The rearrangement joins TRBV4-2 to TRBJ1-6; 11 bases align to TRBD1. The CDR3 has 18 amino acids. Germline loops: CDR1 LGHNA, CDR2 YNFKEQ. V lost 0 bases, J lost 7 bases, and 8 bases stayed unmatched. The CDR3: CASSQDRTGGRRNSPLHF. In DNA, the CDR3 is TGTGCCAGCAGCCAAGACCGGACAGGGGGCCGTCGGAATTCACCCCTCCACTTT.

V is TRBV6-5 and J is TRBJ1-1, with D perhaps matching TRBD1 (5 bases). V lost 7 bases to trimming and J lost 3 bases, with 18 bases between them. The CDR3 covers 15 residues. Looked up from germline, CDR1 is MNHEY and CDR2 is SVGAGI. DNA for the CDR3: TGTGCCAGCATAGCTACGGGCTGGGGGTACACTGAAGCTTTCTTT. Amino acid sequence: CASIATGWGYTEAFF.

J is TRBJ2-1 and V is TRBV5-1, with D possibly TRBD2 on 6 matching bases. Trimming removed 4 bases from V and 6 bases from J, with 17 bases in between. Germline loops: CDR1 SGHRS, CDR2 YFSETQ. The CDR3 is made up of 15 amino acids. CDR3 coding DNA: TGCGCCAGCAGCCGGAGGGGTGGCCTTGGCAATGAGCAGTTCTTC. It codes for CASSRRGGLGNEQFF.

This clone was seen just once. The CDR3 bases are TGTGCCTGGACCCTACTCGGACAGGGGGCCACCGGGGAGCTGTTTTTT. It encodes CAWTLLGQGATGELFF. This chain uses TRBV30 with TRBJ2-2; 11 nucleotides align to TRBD1. The CDR3 is made up of 16 amino acids. J lost 4 bases, V lost 4 bases, and 8 bases had no gene match. Germline assignment: CDR1 GTSNPN and CDR2 SVGIG (reference sequence).

This clone was found once. The J gene is TRBJ2-7, the V gene TRBV18; D is unclear. V was cut by 3 bases and J by 0 bases, with 9 bases left in between. The germline CDR1 and CDR2 sequences are KGHSH and LQKENI. The CDR3 sequence is 14 residues long. This CDR3 reads CASSPLRDSYEQYF. CDR3 bases: TGTGCCAGCTCACCTTTAAGGGACTCCTACGAGCAGTACTTC. Variable domain in full (rest from reference TRBV18 and TRBJ2-7): NAGVMQNPRHLVRRRGQEARLRCSPMKGHSHVYWYRQLPEEGLKFMVYLQKENIIDESGMPKERFSAEFPKEGPSILRIQQVVRGDSAAYFCASSPLRDSYEQYFGPGTRLTVT.

The V gene is TRBV2, the J gene TRBJ2-5; D is unclear. The CDR3 is 15 amino acids. V was shortened by 4 bases and J by 2 bases, with 14 bases between the two germline ends. The germline V gene has CDR1 SNHLY and CDR2 FYNNEI. CDR3: CASSVRSAAQETQYF. CDR3 nucleotides: TGTGCCAGCAGTGTGAGGTCGGCGGCACAAGAGACCCAGTACTTC.

This clone was seen more than once but under ten times. The V call is TRBV18, the J call TRBJ2-7, with 11 bases fitting TRBD2. V shed 3 bases, J shed 5 bases, and the junction held 9 bases outside the gene matches. CDR1 KGHSH and CDR2 LQKENI come from the germline V gene. The CDR3 is 16 residues long. CDR3 amino acids: CASSPILAGGTHEQYF. The CDR3 coding sequence is TGTGCCAGCTCACCGATCCTAGCGGGAGGAACCCACGAGCAGTACTTC.